This T cell receptor (beta chain) emerged from a study of blood T cells in healthy people across ages. General observations from the study: No conclusive comparison of naive versus antigen-experienced cells was possible with unsorted PBMCs.

Then a second PCR, running about 6 to 12 cycles, was carried out with a sample-barcoded 5' primer and a J-beta primer mix. TCRdb re-called the 5' RACE reads with MiXCR, one entry per CDR3 protein. Altogether some 1.4 million distinct CDR3 sequences are present, around 42% being singletons, with the ten largest covering 7.9%. This clonotype was counted ten times or more. Its antigen is not identified. Donation came from healthy Caucasian individuals in Russia who were aged about 6 to 100. Roughly 9.8 milliliters of peripheral blood were drawn from each donor. What was sequenced was blood. The TCR sequence derives from a woman in her late teens or twenties in good health.

The CDR3 coding sequence is TGCAGCGTTGTTCGGGGGGGCCTGAATGAGCAGTTCTTC. This codes for CSVVRGGLNEQFF. The V call is TRBV29-1, the J call TRBJ2-1, with 8 bases matching TRBD2. Per the germline V gene, CDR1 is SQVTM and CDR2 is ANQGSEA. CDR3 size: 13 residues. The V and J ends lost 4 bases and 7 bases, in that order; junction bases with no gene match: 6.